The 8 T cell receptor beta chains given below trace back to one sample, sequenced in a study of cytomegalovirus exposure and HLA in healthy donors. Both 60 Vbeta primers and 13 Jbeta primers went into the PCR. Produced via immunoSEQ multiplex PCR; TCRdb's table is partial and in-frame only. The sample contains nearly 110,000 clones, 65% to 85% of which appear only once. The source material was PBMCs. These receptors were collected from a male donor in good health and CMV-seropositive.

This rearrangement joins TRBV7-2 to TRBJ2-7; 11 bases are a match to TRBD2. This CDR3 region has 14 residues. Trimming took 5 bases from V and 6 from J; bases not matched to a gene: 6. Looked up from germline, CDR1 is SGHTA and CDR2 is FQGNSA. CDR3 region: CASSRVLAGGEQYF. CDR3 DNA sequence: TGTGCCAGCAGCCGAGTGCTAGCGGGAGGCGAGCAGTACTTC.

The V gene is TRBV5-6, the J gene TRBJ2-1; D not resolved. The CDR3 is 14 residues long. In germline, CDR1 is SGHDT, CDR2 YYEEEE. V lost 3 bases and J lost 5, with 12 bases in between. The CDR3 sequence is CASSSVELNNEQFF. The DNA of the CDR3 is TGTGCCAGCAGCTCGGTCGAACTAAACAATGAGCAGTTCTTC.

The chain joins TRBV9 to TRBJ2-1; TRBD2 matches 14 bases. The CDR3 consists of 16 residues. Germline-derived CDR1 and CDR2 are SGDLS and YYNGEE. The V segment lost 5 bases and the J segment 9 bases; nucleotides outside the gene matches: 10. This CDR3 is CASREGGLAGAGEQFF. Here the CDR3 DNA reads TGTGCCAGCAGGGAGGGGGGACTAGCGGGGGCGGGTGAGCAGTTCTTC.

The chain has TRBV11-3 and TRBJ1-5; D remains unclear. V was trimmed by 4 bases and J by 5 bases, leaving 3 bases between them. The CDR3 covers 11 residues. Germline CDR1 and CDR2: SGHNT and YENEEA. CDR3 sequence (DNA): TGTGCCAGCAGCTCGTATCAGCCCCAGCATTTT. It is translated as CASSSYQPQHF.

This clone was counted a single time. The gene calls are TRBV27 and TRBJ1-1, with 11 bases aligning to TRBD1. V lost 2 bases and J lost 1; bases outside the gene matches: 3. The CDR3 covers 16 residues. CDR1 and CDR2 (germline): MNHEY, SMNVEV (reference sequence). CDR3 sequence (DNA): TGTGCCAGCAGTTTAGCGGGGACAGGGGGGAACACTGAAGCTTTCTTT. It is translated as CASSLAGTGGNTEAFF.

The CDR3 reads CASSPDRVILASYEQYF. The CDR3 DNA reads as TGTGCCAGCAGTCCGGACAGGGTGATCTTGGCGTCCTACGAGCAGTACTTC. The chain carries TRBV7-8 and TRBJ2-7; the match to TRBD1 covers 8 bases. V lost 6 bases and J lost 1; bases outside the gene matches: 14. Per germline, CDR1 SGHVS and CDR2 FQNEAQ. CDR3 length equals 17 residues.

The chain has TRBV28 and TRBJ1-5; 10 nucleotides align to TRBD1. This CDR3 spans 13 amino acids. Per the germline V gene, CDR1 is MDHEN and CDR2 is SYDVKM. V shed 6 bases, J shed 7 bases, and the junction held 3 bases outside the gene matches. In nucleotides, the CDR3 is TGTGCCAGCAGCCGGGACAGGGGACAGCCCCAGCATTTT. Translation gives CASSRDRGQPQHF.

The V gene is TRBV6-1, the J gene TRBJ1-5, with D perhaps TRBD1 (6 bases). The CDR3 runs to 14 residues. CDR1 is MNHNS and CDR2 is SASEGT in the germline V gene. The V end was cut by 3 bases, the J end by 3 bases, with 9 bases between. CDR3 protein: CASSETGLNQPQHF. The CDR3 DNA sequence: TGTGCCAGCAGTGAGACAGGCCTCAATCAGCCCCAGCATTTT.